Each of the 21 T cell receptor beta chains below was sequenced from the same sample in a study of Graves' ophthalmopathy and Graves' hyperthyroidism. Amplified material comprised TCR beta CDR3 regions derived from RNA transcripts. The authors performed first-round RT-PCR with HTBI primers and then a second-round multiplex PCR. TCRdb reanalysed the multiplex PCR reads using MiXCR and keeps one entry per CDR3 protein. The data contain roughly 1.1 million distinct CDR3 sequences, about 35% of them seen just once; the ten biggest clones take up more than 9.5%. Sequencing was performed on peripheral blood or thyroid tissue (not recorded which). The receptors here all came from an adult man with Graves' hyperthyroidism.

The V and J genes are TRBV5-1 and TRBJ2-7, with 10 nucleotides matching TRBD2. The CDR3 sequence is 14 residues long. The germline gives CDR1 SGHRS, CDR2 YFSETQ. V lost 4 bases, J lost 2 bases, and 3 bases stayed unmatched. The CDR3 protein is CASSASGGAYEQYF. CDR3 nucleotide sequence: TGCGCCAGCAGCGCGAGCGGGGGGGCCTACGAGCAGTACTTC.

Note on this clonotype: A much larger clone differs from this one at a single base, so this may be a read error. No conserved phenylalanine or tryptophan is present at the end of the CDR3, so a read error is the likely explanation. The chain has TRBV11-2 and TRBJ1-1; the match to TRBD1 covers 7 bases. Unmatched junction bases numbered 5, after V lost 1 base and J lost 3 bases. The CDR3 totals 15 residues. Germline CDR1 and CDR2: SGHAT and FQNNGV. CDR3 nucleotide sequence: TGTGCCAGCAGCTTAGTCGGGGACAGTCACACTGAAGCTTTCCTT. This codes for CASSLVGDSHTEAFL.

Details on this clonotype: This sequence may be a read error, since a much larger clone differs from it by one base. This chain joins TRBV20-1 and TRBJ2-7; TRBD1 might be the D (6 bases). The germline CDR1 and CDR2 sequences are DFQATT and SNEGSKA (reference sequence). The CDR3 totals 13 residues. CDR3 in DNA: TGCAGTGCTAGAGGGACAGATACGTACGAGCAGCACTTC. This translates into CSARGTDTYEQHF.

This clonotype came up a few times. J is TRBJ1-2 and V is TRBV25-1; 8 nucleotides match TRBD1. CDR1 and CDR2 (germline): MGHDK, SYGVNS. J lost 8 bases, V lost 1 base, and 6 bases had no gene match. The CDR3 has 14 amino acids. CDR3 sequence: CASSESDRGGGYTF. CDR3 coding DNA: TGTGCCAGCAGTGAATCTGACAGGGGAGGAGGCTACACCTTC.

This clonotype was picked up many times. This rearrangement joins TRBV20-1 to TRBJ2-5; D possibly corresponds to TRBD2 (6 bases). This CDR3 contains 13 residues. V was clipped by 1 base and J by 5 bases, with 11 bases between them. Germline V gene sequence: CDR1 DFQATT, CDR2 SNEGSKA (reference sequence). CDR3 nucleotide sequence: TGCAGTGCTAGAGTCGCAGGGAGGGAGACCCAGTACTTC. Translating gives CSARVAGRETQYF.

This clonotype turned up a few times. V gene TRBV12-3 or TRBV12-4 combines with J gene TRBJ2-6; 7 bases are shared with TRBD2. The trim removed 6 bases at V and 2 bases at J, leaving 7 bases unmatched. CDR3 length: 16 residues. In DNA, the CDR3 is TGTGCCAGCAGGGTCCAGGGAGGGACTGGGGCCAACGTCCTGACTTTC. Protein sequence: CASRVQGGTGANVLTF.

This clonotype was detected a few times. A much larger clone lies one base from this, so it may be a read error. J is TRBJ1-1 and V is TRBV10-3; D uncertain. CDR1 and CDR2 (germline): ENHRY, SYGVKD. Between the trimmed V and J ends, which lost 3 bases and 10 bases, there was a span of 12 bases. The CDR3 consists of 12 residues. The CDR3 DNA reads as TGTGCCATCAGTGAAGGCAGAGGAGTAGCTTTCTTT. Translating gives CAISEGRGVAFF.

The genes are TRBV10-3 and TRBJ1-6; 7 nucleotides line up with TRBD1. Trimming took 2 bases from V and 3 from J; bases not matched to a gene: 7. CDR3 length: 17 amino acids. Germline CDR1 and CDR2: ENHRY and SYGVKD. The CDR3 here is CAISENPGQHYNSPLHF. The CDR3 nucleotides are TGTGCCATCAGTGAGAACCCGGGACAGCACTATAATTCACCCCTCCACTTT.

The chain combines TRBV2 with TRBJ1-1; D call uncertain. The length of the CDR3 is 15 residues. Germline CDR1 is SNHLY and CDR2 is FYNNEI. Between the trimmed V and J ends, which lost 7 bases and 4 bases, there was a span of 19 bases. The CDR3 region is CASMSRQTEGTEAFF. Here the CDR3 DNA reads TGTGCCAGCATGAGCCGTCAGACGGAGGGCACTGAAGCTTTCTTT.

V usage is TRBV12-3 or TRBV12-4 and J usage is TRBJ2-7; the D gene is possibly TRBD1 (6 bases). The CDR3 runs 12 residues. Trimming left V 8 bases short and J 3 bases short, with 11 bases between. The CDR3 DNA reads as TGTGCCAGCGAGGGGGTGAGCTACGAGCAGTACTTC. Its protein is CASEGVSYEQYF.

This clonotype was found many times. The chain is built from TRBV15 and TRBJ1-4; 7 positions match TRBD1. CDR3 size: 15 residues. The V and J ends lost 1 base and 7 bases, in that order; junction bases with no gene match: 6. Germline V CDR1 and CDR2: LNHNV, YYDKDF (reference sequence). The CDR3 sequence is CATSRVNRGGEKLFF. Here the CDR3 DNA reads TGTGCCACCAGCAGAGTAAACAGGGGTGGTGAAAAACTGTTTTTT.

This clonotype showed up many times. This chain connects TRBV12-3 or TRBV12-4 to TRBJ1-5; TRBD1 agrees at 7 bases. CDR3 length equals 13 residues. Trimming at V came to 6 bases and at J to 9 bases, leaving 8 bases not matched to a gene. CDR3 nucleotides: TGTGCCAGCAGCGACAGGGACCACCGGCCCCAGCATTTT. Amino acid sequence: CASSDRDHRPQHF.

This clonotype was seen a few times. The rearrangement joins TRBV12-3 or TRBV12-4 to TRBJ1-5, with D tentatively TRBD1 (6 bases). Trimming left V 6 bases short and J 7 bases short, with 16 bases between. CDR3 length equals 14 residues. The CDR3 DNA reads TGTGCCAGCAGACAGGGACCACTAGACCAGCCCCAGCATTTT. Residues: CASRQGPLDQPQHF.

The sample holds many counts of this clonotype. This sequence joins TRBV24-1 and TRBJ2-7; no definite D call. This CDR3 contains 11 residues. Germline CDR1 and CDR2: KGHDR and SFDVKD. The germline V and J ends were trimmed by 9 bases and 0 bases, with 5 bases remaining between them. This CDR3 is CATSSSYEQYF. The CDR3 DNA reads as TGTGCCACCTCTAGCTCCTACGAGCAGTACTTC.

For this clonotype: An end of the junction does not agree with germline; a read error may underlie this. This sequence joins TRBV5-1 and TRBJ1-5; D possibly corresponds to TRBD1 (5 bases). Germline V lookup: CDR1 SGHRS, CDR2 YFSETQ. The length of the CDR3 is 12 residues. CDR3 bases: TGCGCCAGCATCTTGGGGCGTCAGCCCCAGCATTTT. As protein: CASILGRQPQHF.

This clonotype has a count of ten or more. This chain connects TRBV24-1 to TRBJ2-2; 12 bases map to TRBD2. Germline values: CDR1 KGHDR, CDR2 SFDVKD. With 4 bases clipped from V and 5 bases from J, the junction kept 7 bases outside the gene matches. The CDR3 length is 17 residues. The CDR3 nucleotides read TGTGCCACCAGTGACTTAACTACTAGCGGGAGGACCGGGGAGCTGTTTTTT. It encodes CATSDLTTSGRTGELFF.

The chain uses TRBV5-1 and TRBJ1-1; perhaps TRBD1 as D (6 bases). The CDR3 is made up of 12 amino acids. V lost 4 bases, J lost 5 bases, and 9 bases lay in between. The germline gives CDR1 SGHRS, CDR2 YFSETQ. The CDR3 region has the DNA TGCGCCAGCAGCGAAGGACAGACTGAAGCTTTCTTT. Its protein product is CASSEGQTEAFF. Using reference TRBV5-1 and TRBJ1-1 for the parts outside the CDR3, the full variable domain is KAGVTQTPRYLIKTRGQQVTLSCSPISGHRSVSWYQQTPGQGLQFLFEYFSETQRNKGNFPGRFSGRQFSNSRSEMNVSTLELGDSALYLCASSEGQTEAFFGQGTRLTVV.

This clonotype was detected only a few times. CDR3 residues: CASALGDYGYTF. The CDR3 DNA reads TGTGCCAGCGCCTTGGGTGACTATGGCTACACCTTC. This rearrangement joins TRBV6-6 to TRBJ1-2; D unresolved. Germline V gene sequence: CDR1 MNHNY, CDR2 SVGAGI (reference sequence). The CDR3 covers 12 residues. V was shortened by 8 bases and J by 3 bases, with 10 bases between the two germline ends.

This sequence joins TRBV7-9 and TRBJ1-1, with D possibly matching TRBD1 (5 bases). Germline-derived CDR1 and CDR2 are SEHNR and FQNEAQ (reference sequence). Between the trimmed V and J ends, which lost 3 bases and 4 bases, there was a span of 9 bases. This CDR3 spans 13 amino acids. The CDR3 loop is CASSLSGCTEAFF. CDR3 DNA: TGTGCCAGCAGCTTGTCAGGGTGCACTGAAGCTTTCTTT.

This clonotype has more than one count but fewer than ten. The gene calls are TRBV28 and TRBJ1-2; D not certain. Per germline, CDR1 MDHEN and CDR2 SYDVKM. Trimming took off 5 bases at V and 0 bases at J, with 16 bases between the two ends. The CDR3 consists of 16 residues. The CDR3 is CASSLPGSAANYGYTF. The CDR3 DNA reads TGTGCCAGCAGTCTCCCTGGGAGCGCAGCTAACTATGGCTACACCTTC.

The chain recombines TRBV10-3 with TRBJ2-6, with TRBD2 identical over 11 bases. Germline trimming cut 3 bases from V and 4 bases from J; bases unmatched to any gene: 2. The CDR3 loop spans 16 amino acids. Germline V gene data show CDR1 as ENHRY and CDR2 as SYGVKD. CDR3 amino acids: CAISDLAGGGANVLTF. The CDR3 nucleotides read TGTGCCATCAGTGATCTAGCGGGGGGAGGGGCCAACGTCCTGACTTTC.